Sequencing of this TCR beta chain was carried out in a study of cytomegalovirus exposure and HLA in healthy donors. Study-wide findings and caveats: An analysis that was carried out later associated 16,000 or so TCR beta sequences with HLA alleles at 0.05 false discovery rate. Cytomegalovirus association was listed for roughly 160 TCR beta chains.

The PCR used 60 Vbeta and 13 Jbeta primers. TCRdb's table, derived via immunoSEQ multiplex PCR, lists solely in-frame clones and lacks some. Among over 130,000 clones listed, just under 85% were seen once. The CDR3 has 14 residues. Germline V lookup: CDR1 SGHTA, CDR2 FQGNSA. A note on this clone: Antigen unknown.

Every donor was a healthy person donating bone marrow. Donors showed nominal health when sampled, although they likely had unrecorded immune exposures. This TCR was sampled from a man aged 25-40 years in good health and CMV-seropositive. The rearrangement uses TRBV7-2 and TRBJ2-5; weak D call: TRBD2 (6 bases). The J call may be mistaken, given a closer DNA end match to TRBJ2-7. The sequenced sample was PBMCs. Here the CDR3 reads CASSLARTNYEQYF. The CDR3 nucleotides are TGTGCCAGCAGCTTAGCGCGGACTAACTACGAGCAGTACTTC.